Below, one T cell receptor beta chain is given with its context. The antigen is undetermined. The data originate from a study of blood T cells in healthy people across ages. Trimming cost V 8 bases and J 5 bases; bases outside gene matches: 7. CDR3 length: 13 residues. Germline lookup yields CDR1 DFQATT and CDR2 SNEGSKA (reference sequence). Study-level points and caveats: A greater number of naive CD4+ cells and higher diversity distinguished long-lived donors from aged donors.

Combining a sample-barcoded 5' primer with a J-beta primer mix, a second PCR ran for roughly 7 to 12 cycles. Each CDR3 protein gets one entry after TCRdb re-called the 5' RACE reads with MiXCR. The sample carries about 800,000 distinct CDR3 sequences, approximately 25% recorded once. The sample was also reused in another study, on T cells of mothers and their children. As reported in that work: Regardless of relatedness, pairs show thymic selection shaping TCR recombination output in a similar manner. Compared with unrelated pairs, related mother-child pairs had slightly higher, non-significant overlap. Clones that were microchimeric and persistent were not detected among T cells.

The sequenced sample was blood. The V call is TRBV20-1, the J call TRBJ2-1; 9 bases match TRBD1. The source is a boy younger than 18 in good health. The CDR3 nucleotides read TGCAGTACCACTTACAGGGGGCACAATGAGCAGTTCTTC. Protein product: CSTTYRGHNEQFF.